The rows below give T cell receptor beta chains drawn from one sample of a study of cytomegalovirus exposure and HLA in healthy donors. Assay: immunoSEQ multiplex PCR; the TCRdb copy retains only in-frame clones and omits some. This sample has over 95,000 clones; 70% to 80% occur once, and the top ten carry approximately 3.5%. The specimen was PBMCs. The receptor set was obtained from a man aged 40-55 years in good health and CMV-seronegative. Each CDR3 is given with its conserved first and last residue. Fields, in order: D gene, CDR3 length, V gene, J gene, clone size, CDR3 protein, CDR3 DNA. The D gene is left open where the match is weak. A row's size may be missing; if present it is once, few, many or a size class.

D gene: TRBD1; CDR3 length: 19; V gene: TRBV7-9; J gene: TRBJ2-3; clone size: -; CDR3 protein: CASSGKRTGHFTSTDTQYF; CDR3 DNA: TGTGCCAGCAGCGGAAAGAGGACAGGGCATTTTACTAGCACAGATACGCAGTATTTT
D gene: -; CDR3 length: 11; V gene: TRBV6-5; J gene: TRBJ2-4; clone size: few; CDR3 protein: CASSYADKEYF; CDR3 DNA: TGTGCCAGCAGTTACGCGGACAAGGAGTACTTC
D gene: -; CDR3 length: 14; V gene: TRBV6-5; J gene: TRBJ1-1; clone size: -; CDR3 protein: CASKRDTLNTEAFF; CDR3 DNA: TGTGCCAGCAAAAGGGACACTTTGAACACTGAAGCTTTCTTT
D gene: -; CDR3 length: 16; V gene: TRBV7-9; J gene: TRBJ2-1; clone size: -; CDR3 protein: CASSLDGGSSRNEQFF; CDR3 DNA: TGTGCCAGCAGCCTAGACGGGGGATCAAGTCGCAATGAGCAGTTCTTC
D gene: -; CDR3 length: 15; V gene: TRBV28; J gene: TRBJ1-4; clone size: -; CDR3 protein: CASAEQGITNEKLFF; CDR3 DNA: TGTGCCAGCGCGGAACAGGGAATAACTAATGAAAAACTGTTTTTT
D gene: TRBD1; CDR3 length: 15; V gene: TRBV7-9; J gene: TRBJ1-4; clone size: -; CDR3 protein: CASSSPDRVGEKLFF; CDR3 DNA: TGTGCCAGCAGCTCCCCGGACAGGGTGGGTGAAAAACTGTTTTTT
D gene: -; CDR3 length: 15; V gene: TRBV5-1; J gene: TRBJ2-2; clone size: -; CDR3 protein: CASSSGQGGTGELFF; CDR3 DNA: TGCGCCAGCAGTTCTGGTCAGGGAGGCACCGGGGAGCTGTTTTTT
D gene: -; CDR3 length: 16; V gene: TRBV15; J gene: TRBJ1-2; clone size: -; CDR3 protein: CATSRDTTAGGFRYTF; CDR3 DNA: TGTGCCACCAGCAGAGATACGACGGCGGGAGGGTTTCGCTACACCTTC
D gene: TRBD2; CDR3 length: 16; V gene: TRBV6-5; J gene: TRBJ2-2; clone size: -; CDR3 protein: CASSYRGGSATGELFF; CDR3 DNA: TGTGCCAGCAGTTACCGGGGCGGGAGTGCCACCGGGGAGCTGTTTTTT
D gene: -; CDR3 length: 13; V gene: TRBV15; J gene: TRBJ1-5; clone size: -; CDR3 protein: CATSENSNQPQHF; CDR3 DNA: TGTGCCACCAGCGAGAATAGCAATCAGCCCCAGCATTTT
D gene: -; CDR3 length: 13; V gene: TRBV28; J gene: TRBJ2-3; clone size: -; CDR3 protein: CASSPFRTDTQYF; CDR3 DNA: TGTGCCAGCAGTCCCTTTAGAACAGATACGCAGTATTTT
D gene: TRBD1; CDR3 length: 14; V gene: TRBV4-1; J gene: TRBJ1-4; clone size: -; CDR3 protein: CASSHDRGAEKLFF; CDR3 DNA: TGCGCCAGCAGCCATGACAGGGGCGCAGAAAAACTGTTTTTT
D gene: TRBD1; CDR3 length: 16; V gene: TRBV6-6; J gene: TRBJ2-7; clone size: -; CDR3 protein: CASSNVGQGGSYEQYF; CDR3 DNA: TGTGCCAGCAGTAACGTTGGACAGGGGGGATCCTACGAGCAGTACTTC
D gene: -; CDR3 length: 13; V gene: TRBV13; J gene: TRBJ1-1; clone size: -; CDR3 protein: CASSFQGSTEAFF; CDR3 DNA: TGTGCCAGCAGCTTCCAGGGTTCCACTGAAGCTTTCTTT
D gene: -; CDR3 length: 16; V gene: TRBV5-6; J gene: TRBJ1-4; clone size: -; CDR3 protein: CASSFSWGTTNEKLFF; CDR3 DNA: TGTGCCAGCAGCTTCAGTTGGGGCACAACTAATGAAAAACTGTTTTTT
D gene: -; CDR3 length: 13; V gene: TRBV29-1; J gene: TRBJ1-5; clone size: -; CDR3 protein: CSVGTLPNQPQHF; CDR3 DNA: TGCAGCGTTGGAACTCTTCCCAATCAGCCCCAGCATTTT
D gene: -; CDR3 length: 16; V gene: TRBV9; J gene: TRBJ2-7; clone size: -; CDR3 protein: CASSVEVGGSSYEQYF; CDR3 DNA: TGTGCCAGCAGCGTAGAGGTAGGCGGAAGCTCCTACGAGCAGTACTTC
D gene: -; CDR3 length: 16; V gene: TRBV7-9; J gene: TRBJ2-1; clone size: -; CDR3 protein: CASSLMYRETYNEQFF; CDR3 DNA: TGTGCCAGCAGCTTAATGTACAGAGAAACCTACAATGAGCAGTTCTTC
D gene: TRBD1; CDR3 length: 15; V gene: TRBV6-1; J gene: TRBJ1-4; clone size: -; CDR3 protein: CASSSPGQGNEKLFF; CDR3 DNA: TGTGCCAGCAGTTCGCCGGGACAGGGGAATGAAAAACTGTTTTTT
D gene: -; CDR3 length: 15; V gene: TRBV5-4; J gene: TRBJ1-1; clone size: -; CDR3 protein: CASSLVPEVNTEAFF; CDR3 DNA: TGTGCCAGCAGCTTGGTACCAGAGGTGAACACTGAAGCTTTCTTT
D gene: TRBD1; CDR3 length: 13; V gene: TRBV29-1; J gene: TRBJ1-1; clone size: -; CDR3 protein: CSVKGQSNTEAFF; CDR3 DNA: TGCAGCGTTAAGGGACAGTCGAACACTGAAGCTTTCTTT
D gene: -; CDR3 length: 14; V gene: TRBV7-9; J gene: TRBJ1-5; clone size: few; CDR3 protein: CASSLLDINQPQHF; CDR3 DNA: TGTGCCAGCAGCTTACTGGACATAAATCAGCCCCAGCATTTT
D gene: -; CDR3 length: 13; V gene: TRBV30; J gene: TRBJ2-5; clone size: -; CDR3 protein: CAWNRLTQETQYF; CDR3 DNA: TGTGCCTGGAATAGACTGACCCAAGAGACCCAGTACTTC
D gene: TRBD2; CDR3 length: 18; V gene: TRBV28; J gene: TRBJ2-7; clone size: -; CDR3 protein: CASIGNGLAGEGTYEQYF; CDR3 DNA: TGTGCCAGCATTGGTAACGGACTAGCGGGAGAGGGGACCTACGAGCAGTACTTC
D gene: TRBD2; CDR3 length: 16; V gene: TRBV9; J gene: TRBJ2-5; clone size: -; CDR3 protein: CASSSGLAGGKETQYF; CDR3 DNA: TGTGCCAGCAGCTCAGGACTAGCGGGGGGTAAAGAGACCCAGTACTTC
D gene: TRBD2; CDR3 length: 14; V gene: TRBV2; J gene: TRBJ2-1; clone size: -; CDR3 protein: CASSPSGGYNEQFF; CDR3 DNA: TGTGCCAGCAGTCCTAGCGGAGGGTACAATGAGCAGTTCTTC
D gene: TRBD1; CDR3 length: 14; V gene: TRBV19; J gene: TRBJ2-6; clone size: -; CDR3 protein: CASSYRQGLNVLTF; CDR3 DNA: TGTGCCAGTAGCTACCGACAGGGTCTCAACGTCCTGACTTTC
D gene: -; CDR3 length: 16; V gene: TRBV4-1; J gene: TRBJ2-7; clone size: -; CDR3 protein: CASSQEYQSDLDEQYF; CDR3 DNA: TGCGCCAGCAGCCAAGAATATCAATCGGACTTGGACGAGCAGTACTTC
D gene: -; CDR3 length: 15; V gene: TRBV5-1; J gene: TRBJ2-2; clone size: few; CDR3 protein: CASSLAQINTGELFF; CDR3 DNA: TGCGCCAGCAGCTTGGCACAGATCAACACCGGGGAGCTGTTTTTT
D gene: TRBD1; CDR3 length: 13; V gene: TRBV11-2; J gene: TRBJ2-7; clone size: -; CDR3 protein: CASSSDRADEQYF; CDR3 DNA: TGTGCCAGCAGCTCAGACAGGGCTGACGAGCAGTACTTC
D gene: -; CDR3 length: 12; V gene: TRBV29-1; J gene: TRBJ2-1; clone size: -; CDR3 protein: CSVGAGVDEQFF; CDR3 DNA: TGCAGCGTGGGGGCAGGGGTGGATGAGCAGTTCTTC
D gene: -; CDR3 length: 15; V gene: TRBV5-6; J gene: TRBJ1-6; clone size: -; CDR3 protein: CASSHRVIDNSPLHF; CDR3 DNA: TGTGCCAGCAGTCACAGGGTGATAGATAATTCACCCCTCCACTTT
D gene: TRBD1; CDR3 length: 18; V gene: TRBV19; J gene: TRBJ1-6; clone size: -; CDR3 protein: CASREGRDRFSYNSPLHF; CDR3 DNA: TGTGCCAGTAGAGAGGGTCGGGACAGATTCTCCTATAATTCACCCCTCCACTTT
D gene: TRBD1; CDR3 length: 14; V gene: TRBV19; J gene: TRBJ1-6; clone size: -; CDR3 protein: CASRRRDSNSPLHF; CDR3 DNA: TGTGCCAGTAGAAGGAGGGACAGTAATTCACCCCTCCACTTT
D gene: TRBD1; CDR3 length: 15; V gene: TRBV5-1; J gene: TRBJ1-6; clone size: few; CDR3 protein: CASSLAPGGNSPLHF; CDR3 DNA: TGCGCCAGCAGCTTGGCCCCAGGGGGTAATTCACCCCTCCACTTT
D gene: -; CDR3 length: 14; V gene: TRBV28; J gene: TRBJ1-1; clone size: -; CDR3 protein: CASSSSVRVSEAFF; CDR3 DNA: TGTGCCAGCAGTTCATCCGTCAGGGTGTCTGAAGCTTTCTTT
D gene: -; CDR3 length: 15; V gene: TRBV6-4; J gene: TRBJ2-3; clone size: -; CDR3 protein: CASSDFHSSTDTQYF; CDR3 DNA: TGTGCCAGCAGTGACTTCCACTCTAGCACAGATACGCAGTATTTT
D gene: -; CDR3 length: 12; V gene: TRBV5-1; J gene: TRBJ2-5; clone size: -; CDR3 protein: CASSADRDFLYF; CDR3 DNA: TGCGCCAGCAGTGCCGACCGGGACTTTCTGTACTTC
D gene: TRBD1; CDR3 length: 12; V gene: TRBV27; J gene: TRBJ1-1; clone size: few; CDR3 protein: CASSYQGGTAFF; CDR3 DNA: TGTGCCAGCAGTTATCAAGGGGGCACAGCTTTCTTT
D gene: TRBD2; CDR3 length: 17; V gene: TRBV30; J gene: TRBJ2-3; clone size: -; CDR3 protein: CAWTPGMAGGLVDTQYF; CDR3 DNA: TGTGCCTGGACCCCCGGAATGGCGGGGGGGCTCGTAGATACGCAGTATTTT
D gene: -; CDR3 length: 14; V gene: TRBV5-1; J gene: TRBJ1-1; clone size: -; CDR3 protein: CASSLNRQDTEAFF; CDR3 DNA: TGCGCCAGCAGCTTGAATCGACAAGACACTGAAGCTTTCTTT
D gene: -; CDR3 length: 16; V gene: TRBV7-9; J gene: TRBJ1-2; clone size: -; CDR3 protein: CASSLGQGRVDYGYTF; CDR3 DNA: TGTGCCAGCAGCTTAGGCCAGGGGCGGGTTGACTATGGCTACACCTTC
D gene: -; CDR3 length: 14; V gene: TRBV6-5; J gene: TRBJ2-4; clone size: few; CDR3 protein: CASTPERRADIQYF; CDR3 DNA: TGTGCCAGCACTCCGGAGCGCAGGGCTGACATTCAGTACTTC
D gene: TRBD1; CDR3 length: 13; V gene: TRBV11-2; J gene: TRBJ1-1; clone size: -; CDR3 protein: CASSPTTGRAPFF; CDR3 DNA: TGTGCCAGCAGCCCCACGACAGGGCGCGCTCCTTTCTTT
D gene: TRBD1; CDR3 length: 14; V gene: TRBV27; J gene: TRBJ2-7; clone size: -; CDR3 protein: CASRGSQGYHEQYF; CDR3 DNA: TGTGCCAGCAGGGGATCACAGGGGTACCACGAGCAGTACTTC
D gene: TRBD1; CDR3 length: 13; V gene: TRBV6-1; J gene: TRBJ2-1; clone size: -; CDR3 protein: CASSTGDDNEQFF; CDR3 DNA: TGTGCCAGCAGTACAGGGGACGACAATGAGCAGTTCTTC
D gene: -; CDR3 length: 14; V gene: TRBV28; J gene: TRBJ2-4; clone size: -; CDR3 protein: CASSSGTHENIQYF; CDR3 DNA: TGTGCCAGCAGTTCCGGGACTCATGAAAACATTCAGTACTTC
D gene: TRBD2; CDR3 length: 13; V gene: TRBV7-9; J gene: TRBJ2-1; clone size: -; CDR3 protein: CASQLAGYNEQFF; CDR3 DNA: TGTGCCAGCCAACTAGCGGGTTACAATGAGCAGTTCTTC
D gene: TRBD2; CDR3 length: 16; V gene: TRBV6-5; J gene: TRBJ2-7; clone size: once; CDR3 protein: CASSSGTSGKRYEQYF; CDR3 DNA: TGTGCCAGCAGTTCCGGGACTAGCGGGAAGCGCTACGAGCAGTACTTC
D gene: -; CDR3 length: 15; V gene: TRBV9; J gene: TRBJ2-2; clone size: -; CDR3 protein: CASSRSGTNTGELFF; CDR3 DNA: TGTGCCAGCAGCAGATCCGGGACAAACACCGGGGAGCTGTTTTTT
D gene: TRBD2; CDR3 length: 17; V gene: TRBV6-1; J gene: TRBJ2-3; clone size: once; CDR3 protein: CASSAGAVVAGGDTQYF; CDR3 DNA: TGTGCCAGCAGTGCGGGCGCTGTAGTAGCGGGGGGTGATACGCAGTATTTT
D gene: TRBD1; CDR3 length: 14; V gene: TRBV5-4; J gene: TRBJ2-2; clone size: -; CDR3 protein: CASRPGTVTGELFF; CDR3 DNA: TGTGCCAGCAGACCCGGGACAGTCACCGGGGAGCTGTTTTTT
D gene: -; CDR3 length: 13; V gene: TRBV6-5; J gene: TRBJ1-6; clone size: few; CDR3 protein: CASSGRGDSPLHF; CDR3 DNA: TGTGCCAGCAGCGGGAGAGGCGATTCACCCCTCCACTTT
D gene: TRBD1; CDR3 length: 17; V gene: TRBV7-9; J gene: TRBJ1-5; clone size: -; CDR3 protein: CASSFPETGPRNQPQHF; CDR3 DNA: TGTGCCAGCAGTTTCCCAGAGACAGGGCCCCGCAATCAGCCCCAGCATTTT
D gene: TRBD1; CDR3 length: 15; V gene: TRBV2; J gene: TRBJ2-1; clone size: -; CDR3 protein: CASRGQGSLYNEQFF; CDR3 DNA: TGTGCCAGCAGGGGACAGGGAAGCCTCTACAATGAGCAGTTCTTC
D gene: -; CDR3 length: 12; V gene: TRBV2; J gene: TRBJ2-5; clone size: -; CDR3 protein: CASKGEQETQYF; CDR3 DNA: TGTGCCAGCAAGGGGGAGCAAGAGACCCAGTACTTC
D gene: -; CDR3 length: 11; V gene: TRBV20-1; J gene: TRBJ2-5; clone size: -; CDR3 protein: CSARVKETQYF; CDR3 DNA: TGCAGTGCTAGAGTCAAAGAGACCCAGTACTTC